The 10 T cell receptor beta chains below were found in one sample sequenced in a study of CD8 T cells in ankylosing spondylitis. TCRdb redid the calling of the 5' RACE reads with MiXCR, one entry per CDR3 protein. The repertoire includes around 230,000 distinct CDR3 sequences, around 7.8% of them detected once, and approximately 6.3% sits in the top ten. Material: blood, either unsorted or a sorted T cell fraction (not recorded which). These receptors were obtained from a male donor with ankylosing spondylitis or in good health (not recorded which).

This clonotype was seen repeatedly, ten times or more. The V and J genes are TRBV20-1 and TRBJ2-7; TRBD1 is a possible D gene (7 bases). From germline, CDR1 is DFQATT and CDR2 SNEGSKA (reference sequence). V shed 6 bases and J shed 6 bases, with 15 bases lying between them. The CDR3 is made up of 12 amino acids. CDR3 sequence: CSADYRGGEQYF. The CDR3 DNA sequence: TGCAGTGCCGACTACAGGGGAGGCGAGCAGTACTTC.

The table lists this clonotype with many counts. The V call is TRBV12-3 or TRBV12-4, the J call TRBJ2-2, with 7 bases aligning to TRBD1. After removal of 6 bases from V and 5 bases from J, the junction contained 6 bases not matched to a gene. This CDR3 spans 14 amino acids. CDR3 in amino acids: CASSQGQYTGELFF. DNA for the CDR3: TGTGCCAGCAGCCAGGGACAGTATACCGGGGAGCTGTTTTTT.

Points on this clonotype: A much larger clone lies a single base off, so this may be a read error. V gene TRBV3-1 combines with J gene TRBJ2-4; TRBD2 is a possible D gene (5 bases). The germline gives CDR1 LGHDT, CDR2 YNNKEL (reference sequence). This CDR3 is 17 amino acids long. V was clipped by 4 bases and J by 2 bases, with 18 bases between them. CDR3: CASSLCGGEWTKNIQYF. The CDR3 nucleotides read TGTGCCAGCAGCCTCTGCGGTGGGGAGTGGACCAAAAACATTCAGTACTTC.

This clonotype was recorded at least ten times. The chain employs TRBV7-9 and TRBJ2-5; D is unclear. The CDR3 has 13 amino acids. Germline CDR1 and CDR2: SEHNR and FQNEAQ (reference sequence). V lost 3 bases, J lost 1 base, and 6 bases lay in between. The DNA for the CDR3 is TGTGCCAGCAGCTTTCCCAGCCAAGAGACCCAGTACTTC. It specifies CASSFPSQETQYF. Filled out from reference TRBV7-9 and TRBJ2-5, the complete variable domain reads DTGVSQNPRHKITKRGQNVTFRCDPISEHNRLYWYRQTLGQGPEFLTYFQNEAQLEKSRLLSDRFSAERPKGSFSTLEIQRTEQGDSAMYLCASSFPSQETQYFGPGTRLLVL.

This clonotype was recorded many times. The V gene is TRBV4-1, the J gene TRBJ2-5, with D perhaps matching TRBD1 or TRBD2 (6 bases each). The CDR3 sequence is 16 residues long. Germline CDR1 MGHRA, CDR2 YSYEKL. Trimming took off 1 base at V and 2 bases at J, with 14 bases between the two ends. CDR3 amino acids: CASSQGLLGGQETQYF. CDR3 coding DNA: TGCGCCAGCAGCCAAGGCCTATTAGGGGGGCAAGAGACCCAGTACTTC.

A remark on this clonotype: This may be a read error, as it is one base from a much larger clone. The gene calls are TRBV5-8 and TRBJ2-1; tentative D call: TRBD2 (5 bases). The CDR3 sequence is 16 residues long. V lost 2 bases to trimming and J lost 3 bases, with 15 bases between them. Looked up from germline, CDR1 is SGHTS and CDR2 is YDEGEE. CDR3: CASSFGSLDYYNEQFF. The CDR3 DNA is TGTGCCAGCAGCTTTGGATCCCTAGACTACTACAATGAGCAGTTCTTC. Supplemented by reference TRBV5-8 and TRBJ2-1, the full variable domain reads EAGVTQSPTHLIKTRGQQATLRCSPISGHTSVYWYQQALGLGLQFLLWYDEGEERNRGNFPPRFSGRQFPNYSSELNVNALELEDSALYLCASSFGSLDYYNEQFFGPGTRLTVL.

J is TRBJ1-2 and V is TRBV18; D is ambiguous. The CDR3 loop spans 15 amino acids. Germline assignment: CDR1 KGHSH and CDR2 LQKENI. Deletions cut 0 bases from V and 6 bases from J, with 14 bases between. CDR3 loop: CASSPPINGFHGYTF. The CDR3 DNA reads TGTGCCAGCTCACCACCGATCAATGGGTTCCATGGCTACACCTTC. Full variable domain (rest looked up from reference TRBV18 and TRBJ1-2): NAGVMQNPRHLVRRRGQEARLRCSPMKGHSHVYWYRQLPEEGLKFMVYLQKENIIDESGMPKERFSAEFPKEGPSILRIQQVVRGDSAAYFCASSPPINGFHGYTFGSGTRLTVV.

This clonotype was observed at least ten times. The CDR3 DNA reads as TGCGCCAGCGGACAGGCCCTCTATGGCTACACCTTC. This gives the protein CASGQALYGYTF. V usage is TRBV10-2 and J usage is TRBJ1-2; 7 bases align to TRBD1. Germline V gene data show CDR1 as WSHSY and CDR2 as SAAADI. Trimming took 8 bases from V and 4 from J; bases not matched to a gene: 4. The CDR3 totals 12 residues.

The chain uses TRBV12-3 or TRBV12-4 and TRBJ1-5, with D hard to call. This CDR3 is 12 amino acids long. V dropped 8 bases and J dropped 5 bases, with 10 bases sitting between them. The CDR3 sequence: CASQTDHQPQHF. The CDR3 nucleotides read TGTGCCAGCCAAACAGACCATCAGCCCCAGCATTTT.

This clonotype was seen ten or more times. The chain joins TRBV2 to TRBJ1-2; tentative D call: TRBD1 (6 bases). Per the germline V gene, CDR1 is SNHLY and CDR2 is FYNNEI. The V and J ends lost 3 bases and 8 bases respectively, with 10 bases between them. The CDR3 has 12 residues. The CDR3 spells CASSEMGHGYTF. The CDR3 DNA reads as TGTGCCAGCAGTGAGATGGGACACGGCTACACCTTC.